What follows is one TCR beta chain and its context. Antigen unknown. The table came from immunoSEQ multiplex PCR; TCRdb's copy has only in-frame clones and leaves some out. This sample carries roughly 2,500,000 clones, 80% to 95% of them seen once, and the ten largest clones take roughly 0.36%. These data come from a study of shared clonotypes between healthy human individuals. The germline gives CDR1 SGHTA, CDR2 FQGNSA. V gave up 5 bases and J gave up 12 bases; unmatched junction bases: 19. The CDR3 consists of 16 residues. General study points: Estimated richness values were generally larger in naive subsets than in memory subsets.

This clonotype originated in a man aged 18 to 35 in good health. Some clones in this sample may be carry-over from other donors' samples. The chain recombines TRBV7-2 with TRBJ2-1; 7 bases align to TRBD2. The sample comprised naive CD4+ T cells from PBMCs. Stated subset: CD45RA+ positively selected. The CDR3 DNA reads as TGTGCCAGCAGCACCGGAAATAGCGGGCCCGTAATGGTGCAGTTCTTC. It specifies CASSTGNSGPVMVQFF.